What follows is one T cell receptor (beta chain) and its context. The data are from a study of blood T cell repertoires in COVID-19. Study-level information: Sites in the United States, Italy and Spain provided acute and convalescent COVID-19 samples.

In the original processing: Reference gene primer amplification gave nucleated cell count estimates. Repertoires were generated with immunoSEQ multiplex PCR, while TCRdb's copy carries only in-frame clones and drops some. D and trimming come from the DNA, and the V and J calls and clone size come from that table. The sample has roughly 430,000 clones; nearly 90% are singletons. This CDR3 is built from 13 residues. V lost 2 bases to trimming and J lost 3 bases, with 7 bases between them. CDR1 and CDR2 (germline): MNHEY, SVGEGT. Enrollees, about 18 to 95 years old, lived in fewer than 25 US areas. Self-reported history from a screening survey and questionnaire set each donor's cohort.

This TCR was sampled from a woman aged 40 to 49 with acute COVID-19. The genes are TRBV6-2 or TRBV6-3 and TRBJ1-2; D may be TRBD1 (5 bases). The sample was PBMCs or T cells enriched from blood (not recorded which). CDR3 region: CASSYTGDYGYTF. CDR3 DNA sequence: TGTGCCAGCAGTTACACAGGAGACTATGGCTACACCTTC.